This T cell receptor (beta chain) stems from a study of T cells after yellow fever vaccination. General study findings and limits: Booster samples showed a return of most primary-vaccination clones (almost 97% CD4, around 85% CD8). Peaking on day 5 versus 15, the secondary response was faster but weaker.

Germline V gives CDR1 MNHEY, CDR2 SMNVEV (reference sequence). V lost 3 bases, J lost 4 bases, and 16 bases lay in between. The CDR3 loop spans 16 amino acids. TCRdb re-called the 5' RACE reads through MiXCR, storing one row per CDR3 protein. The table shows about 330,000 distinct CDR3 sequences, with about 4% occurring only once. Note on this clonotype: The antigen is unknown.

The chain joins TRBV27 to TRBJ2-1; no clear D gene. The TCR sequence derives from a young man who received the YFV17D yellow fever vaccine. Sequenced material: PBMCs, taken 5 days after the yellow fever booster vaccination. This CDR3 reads CASSLGTHPIYNEQFF. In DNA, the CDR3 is TGTGCCAGCAGTTTGGGCACCCACCCCATTTACAATGAGCAGTTCTTC.